This T cell receptor (beta chain) was sequenced for a study of radiation and T cells in renal cell carcinoma. Method: immunoSEQ multiplex PCR; TCRdb's copy keeps in-frame clones and lacks some. The sample holds some 120,000 clones, roughly four fifths seen once. Time point meaning: blood 2 weeks post-SBRT. Regarding treatment: 15 Gy SBRT to primary tumor, nephrectomy 4 weeks later. The germline gives CDR1 SNHLY, CDR2 FYNNEI. V lost 4 bases and J lost 8, with 15 bases in between. CDR3 length: 15 residues. The receptor's source is a middle-aged man with renal cell carcinoma. The sequences come from blood, collected from a patient whose treatment included radiotherapy and nephrectomy. V gene TRBV2 combines with J gene TRBJ1-6, with D unresolved. CDR3: CASSAPSGFDSPLHF. The CDR3 DNA reads TGTGCCAGCAGTGCCCCGTCCGGATTCGATTCACCCCTCCACTTT.